These 17 T cell receptor beta chains were all obtained from the same sample, sequenced in a study of graft-versus-host responses after intestinal transplantation. No antigen is known for these receptors. Profiling relied on immunoSEQ multiplex PCR, and the TCRdb table lists in-frame clones only, not all of them. Of 84,000 or so clones in the sample, roughly 85% were seen once. Here the sequenced sample was unstimulated CD4+ T cells sorted from spleen or lymph node cells, taken before intestinal transplant. The receptors come from a human donor who received an intestinal transplant.

This chain joins TRBV7-2 and TRBJ2-1, with 10 bases identical to TRBD2. CDR1 and CDR2 (germline): SGHTA, FQGNSA. This CDR3 has 16 amino acids. V lost 6 bases, J lost 6 bases, and 11 bases stayed unmatched. The CDR3 coding sequence is TGTGCCAGCAGAACGCCCGGGACTAGCGCGTCCAATGAGCAGTTCTTC. Protein sequence: CASRTPGTSASNEQFF.

This clone was seen only once. The CDR3 region is CASSVPGQGRDYGYTF. CDR3 DNA sequence: TGTGCCAGCAGCGTGCCGGGACAGGGGAGGGACTATGGCTACACCTTC. V usage is TRBV5-6 and J usage is TRBJ1-2; 10 positions agree with TRBD1. The CDR3 is 16 residues long. The J segment lost 3 bases and the V segment lost 4 bases, leaving 9 bases of the junction unmatched. CDR1 is SGHDT and CDR2 is YYEEEE in the germline V gene.

This rearrangement joins TRBV29-1 to TRBJ2-3, with TRBD2 as a possible D gene (7 bases). This CDR3 has 16 amino acids. CDR1 SQVTM and CDR2 ANQGSEA come from the germline V gene. V was trimmed by 7 bases and J by 6 bases, leaving 26 bases between them. The CDR3 here is CSGSQRGAGKEDTQYF. The CDR3 DNA follows: TGCAGCGGTTCCCAACGGGGGGCCGGTAAGGAGGATACGCAGTATTTT.

V is TRBV12-5 and J is TRBJ1-4, with D perhaps matching TRBD1 (5 bases). Trimming cost V 3 bases and J 10 bases, with 12 bases left between them. This CDR3 is 13 amino acids long. Germline V gene sequence: CDR1 LGHNT, CDR2 FRNRAP. CDR3 amino acids: CASGFRQSGKLFF. The CDR3 DNA reads as TGTGCTAGTGGTTTTCGACAGTCTGGAAAACTGTTTTTT.

About this clone: The sample contains more than one DNA sequence encoding this CDR3. The chain employs TRBV27 and TRBJ2-3, with a weak D call TRBD1 (6 bases). Germline CDR1 and CDR2: MNHEY and SMNVEV (reference sequence). The CDR3 length is 13 residues. The V gene lost 6 bases and the J gene lost 3 bases, with 10 bases spanning the gap. This CDR3 reads CASSLRGTDTQYF. As DNA, the CDR3 is TGTGCCAGCAGCCTCAGGGGAACAGATACGCAGTATTTT.

This rearrangement joins TRBV28 to TRBJ1-1; 7 bases map to TRBD1. Trimming took 6 bases from V and 5 from J; bases not matched to a gene: 9. The CDR3 has 14 amino acids. Germline CDR1 MDHEN, CDR2 SYDVKM. The CDR3 nucleotides are TGTGCCAGCAGAGACAGGGTTGTAGGTACTGAAGCTTTCTTT. Its translation is CASRDRVVGTEAFF.

The genes are TRBV2 and TRBJ1-2; D is possibly TRBD1 (6 bases). The CDR3 extends over 13 amino acids. In germline, CDR1 is SNHLY, CDR2 FYNNEI. V lost 2 bases, J lost 4 bases, and 8 bases lay in between. Here the CDR3 DNA reads TGTGCCAGCAGTGAACGGACAGTCTATGGCTACACCTTC. This sequence encodes CASSERTVYGYTF.

Concerning this clone: At one end, the junction sequence differs from germline, possibly due to a read error. This rearrangement joins TRBV25-1 to TRBJ2-7; 7 positions match TRBD1. Germline V lookup: CDR1 MGHDK, CDR2 SYGVNS. CDR3 length: 15 amino acids. In DNA, the CDR3 is TGTGCCAGCAGTGAGTCGGGGACAGCCAGAGAAGAGGAGTGCTTC. It translates to CASSESGTAREEECF.

V gene TRBV4-1 combines with J gene TRBJ2-3; 9 bases align to TRBD1. This CDR3 comprises 15 residues. Trimming removed 3 bases from V and 6 bases from J; junction bases left unmatched: 7. Germline V gene lookup returns CDR1 MGHRA and CDR2 YSYEKL. CDR3 residues: CASSQGTGKADTQYF. The CDR3 DNA reads as TGCGCCAGCAGCCAGGGGACAGGGAAGGCGGATACGCAGTATTTT.

This chain links TRBV2 with TRBJ2-7, with TRBD2 matching 7 bases. V shed 7 bases and J 6 bases; nucleotides not matched to a gene: 15. The CDR3 loop spans 15 amino acids. Per germline, CDR1 SNHLY and CDR2 FYNNEI. The CDR3 loop reads CASKETGGTLGEQYF. The CDR3 region has the DNA TGTGCCAGCAAAGAGACGGGGGGAACCTTAGGCGAGCAGTACTTC. The full variable domain, with the rest looked up from reference TRBV2 and TRBJ2-7, is EPEVTQTPSHQVTQMGQEVILRCVPISNHLYFYWYRQILGQKVEFLVSFYNNEISEKSEIFDDQFSVERPDGSNFTLKIRSTKLEDSAMYFCASKETGGTLGEQYFGPGTRLTVT.

The rearrangement joins TRBV10-3 to TRBJ2-3, with 12 bases matching TRBD2. The trim removed 8 bases at V and 4 bases at J, leaving 13 bases unmatched. The CDR3 covers 17 residues. Germline-derived CDR1 and CDR2 are ENHRY and SYGVKD. The CDR3 DNA reads as TGTGCCATCGCAGGGAGCTCTAGCGGGAGGGCCTCAGATACGCAGTATTTT. This sequence encodes CAIAGSSSGRASDTQYF.

The V call is TRBV28, the J call TRBJ2-2, with D possibly being TRBD2 (5 bases). Germline lookup yields CDR1 MDHEN and CDR2 SYDVKM. The CDR3 length is 17 residues. Trimming pared 5 bases from V and 2 bases from J, leaving 18 bases between. The CDR3 loop is CASSRLPGLKNTGELFF. In nucleotides, the CDR3 is TGTGCCAGCAGTCGGCTACCTGGACTTAAAAACACCGGGGAGCTGTTTTTT. Together with reference TRBV28 and TRBJ2-2, the CDR3 gives the full variable domain: DVKVTQSSRYLVKRTGEKVFLECVQDMDHENMFWYRQDPGLGLRLIYFSYDVKMKEKGDIPEGYSVSREKKERFSLILESASTNQTSMYLCASSRLPGLKNTGELFFGEGSRLTVL.

V and J are TRBV9 and TRBJ2-5; tentatively, D is TRBD1 (6 bases). The CDR3 is 17 amino acids. The ends were cut back, 3 bases at V and 0 bases at J, with 18 bases in the middle. Germline CDR1 is SGDLS and CDR2 is YYNGEE. CDR3 sequence: CASSEGVGGWYQETQYF. In nucleotides, the CDR3 is TGTGCCAGCAGCGAGGGGGTGGGCGGTTGGTACCAAGAGACCCAGTACTTC.

The chain combines TRBV7-9 with TRBJ2-3, with 9 bases aligning to TRBD2. The germline CDR1 and CDR2 sequences are SEHNR and FQNEAQ (reference sequence). This CDR3 is built from 15 residues. V dropped 7 bases and J dropped 4; count of bases not matched to a gene: 9. Here the CDR3 DNA reads TGTGCCAGCACTATAGCGGGAGTCTCGGCAGATACGCAGTATTTT. Protein sequence: CASTIAGVSADTQYF.

V gene TRBV28 combines with J gene TRBJ2-5, with TRBD2 as a possible D gene (5 bases). Trimming shortened V by 4 bases and J by 2 bases, and 17 bases separated the two germline ends. CDR3 length equals 16 residues. Germline V gene sequence: CDR1 MDHEN, CDR2 SYDVKM. The CDR3 spells CASSSRRRASQETQYF. The CDR3 coding sequence is TGTGCCAGCAGTTCAAGGCGGCGGGCAAGTCAAGAGACCCAGTACTTC.

This chain uses TRBV27 with TRBJ2-2; D perhaps matches TRBD2 (5 bases). The CDR3 contains 15 residues. Germline V CDR1 and CDR2: MNHEY, SMNVEV (reference sequence). V lost 3 bases and J lost 3, with 11 bases in between. The CDR3 region has the DNA TGTGCCAGCAGTTTCGGGGATAGAGACACCGGGGAGCTGTTTTTT. Its translation: CASSFGDRDTGELFF.

The genes are TRBV30 and TRBJ2-5; D may be TRBD1 (6 bases). This CDR3 region has 13 residues. Germline CDR1 reads GTSNPN; CDR2 reads SVGIG (reference sequence). Trimming pared 5 bases from V and 2 bases from J, leaving 12 bases between. For the CDR3, the DNA is TGTGCCTGGTCAACAGGGCCACAAGAGACCCAGTACTTC. Translated, it gives CAWSTGPQETQYF.